This T cell receptor beta chain was profiled in a study of cytomegalovirus exposure and HLA in healthy donors listed by TCRdb under 2017. With respect to the entire study: An earlier analysis of roughly 500 of the donors reported approximately 300 Gb of sequence data and 117 million unique TCR beta sequences obtained from about 179 million T cells. An early release covering roughly 600 HLA-typed donors comprised about 320 gigabases of sequencing data and roughly 86 million unique TCR sequences. Of the roughly 390 genotyped donors, over 65% fell in the genetic ancestry cluster associated with self-reported Caucasian donors. The study was designed to test whether signatures of past pathogen exposure could be identified by cataloging public T cell receptors. Using immunosequencing, the study profiled T cell repertoires from some 670 subjects and related those repertoires to cytomegalovirus serostatus. In addition to the first cohort of 666 subjects, a separate validation cohort of approximately 110 different subjects was used. The study combined high-throughput TCR immunosequencing, statistical association of individual TCRs with disease status, and machine learning to predict cytomegalovirus infection status. A later analysis re-examined previously published TCR beta repertoires from more than 600 donors and added high-resolution HLA genotyping to investigate patterns of TCR occurrence. The later analysis used no new phenotypic data to find candidate immune exposures, relying instead on TCR beta sequences and their occurrence across donors. In an earlier analysis of several hundred of the donors, high-throughput TCR beta sequencing was used to judge whether each TCR beta V gene segment behaved as functional or pseudogenic. Alongside the repertoire data, information on donor age, sex, ethnicity and CMV serostatus was compiled. A later genetic analysis used genome-wide SNP genotypes for about 55% of the 666 donors, treating that subset as a discovery cohort. Every discovery cohort repertoire had been produced on one sequencing platform. HLA typing covered class I and class II loci at four-digit resolution. Typing coverage varied by locus: about 629-630 donors for A, B, C, DRB1 and DQB1; approximately 500 for DQA1; more than 600 for DPA1; 400 to 480 for DPB1. Roughly five DR-DQ haplotypes were handled as single units for association and clustering, since linkage in the cohort was strong. Among some 400 genotyped donors of the cohort, an average of approximately 240,000 unique TCR beta nucleotide sequences was sequenced per donor, of which about 19% were non-productive. On the study overall, not on this receptor specifically: The classifier was reported to diagnose cytomegalovirus status with high specificity and sensitivity in both the original cohort and the validation cohort. The presence/absence analyses assumed that sequencing depth was roughly uniform across donors, and that assumption may not be true. In a later analysis, the rate of TCR association differed among HLA loci, with DRB1 alleles having the most associated TCRs and HLA-C alleles having the fewest. A later analysis associated some 17,000 TCR beta sequences with specific HLA alleles at a false discovery rate of 0.05. According to a later genetic analysis, donors in an Asian-associated ancestry cluster had fewer N-insertions in productive TCRs than the approximately 670-donor mean. The study gave a list of 150 to 200 TCR beta chains associated with cytomegalovirus. A few of the identified cytomegalovirus-associated TCR beta chains were confirmed in vitro to be specific for cytomegalovirus antigens. The earlier analysis of almost 600 of the donors excluded roughly 17 rarely observed V segments, including chromosome 9 orphons, because counts were too low. Linkage disequilibrium might explain the correlated functional status among segregating V segments, but an unknown experimental factor could not be excluded. CMV serostatus was the only immune exposure information available for the cohort. Broadly in line with IMGT annotations, most TCR beta V segments showed up in productive rearrangements about 87% or about 30% of the time in an earlier analysis of 450 to 750 of the donors. Only TCR beta chains were sequenced in this cohort, and the absence of alpha or paired-chain data limited detectable features. A further reported finding was that TCR beta sequences accurately predicted the HLA-A and HLA-B alleles for most subjects in the first cohort. It was suggested by the authors that the approach could potentially be generalized to other disease states and immunological phenotypes. V-gene and J-gene trimming of TCR beta chains was associated with a missense DCLRE1C variant in a later genetic analysis, and the association was replicated in an independent cohort. Most CMV-associated TCR beta chains appeared to be HLA-restricted in a later analysis, and the HLA associations seemed to be driven largely by CMV exposure. When HLA alleles, especially DR and DQ, strongly co-occurred, attributing TCR associations to individual alleles was difficult. Most TCR sequences were seen in very few donors, while some public TCRs were found in many individuals. A later analysis reported that several top co-occurrence clusters appeared linked to parvovirus B19, influenza, CMV and Epstein-Barr virus. In a later analysis, HLA-associated TCR beta chains were found to be more clonally expanded and to have lower generation probabilities than equally common non-associated chains. Because some donors lacked HLA typing at each locus, the association tests relied only on the typed subset. Some IMGT-functional V segments, including TRBV6-2 and TRBV6-3, could not be distinguished by the 87-base-pair reads and were therefore excluded. The sequencing pipeline was judged likely to have produced a cluster of highly shared sequence variants as a technical artifact.

From V the trimming removes 5 bases and from J it removes 1 base, while the gene matches leave 2 bases of the junction unaccounted for. CDR3 length: 13 amino acids, cysteine to phenylalanine. Only the CDR3 portion is preserved as DNA: 39 bases, with reading frame beginning at the first base. From the germline V gene, CDR1 is SGHNT and CDR2 is YENEEA. Library preparation was by the immunoSEQ multiplex PCR assay. A mixture of 60 forward primers for TCR Vbeta segments and 13 reverse primers for TCR Jbeta segments was used in the multiplex PCR. The CDR3 region of rearranged TCR beta genes was amplified from genomic DNA by a multiplex PCR assay. Amplified TCR beta libraries were sequenced as 87-base-pair reads on the Illumina HiSeq System. As for how the authors treated the data: In a later analysis, some 80 million unique TCR beta chains were counted across the 500 to 850 repertoires, and roughly 10 million of these chains were shared by at least two donors. A nearest-neighbor algorithm error-corrected the raw reads and collapsed the reads into unique sequences, merging closely related sequences to remove PCR and sequencing errors. CDR3 sequences were aligned to IMGT reference sequences to assign V, D and J gene segments. Each retained sequence needed at least a six-nucleotide match to both a V gene segment and a J gene segment. A rearrangement was called productive if the CDR3 had no stop codons and remained in frame with V and J, and every other rearrangement was called non-productive. Following IMGT convention, CDR3 was defined as the stretch from the second conserved V-encoded cysteine up to the conserved J-encoded phenylalanine. Sequences without an unambiguous match to a single V gene segment were excluded from the earlier analysis of about 630 of the donors. An earlier analysis of a few hundred of the donors classified V segments as functional when productive rearrangements were above 56.7% and as segregating when the standard deviation between donors was above 5%. To diagnose cytomegalovirus status from the catalog of TCR beta chain sequences, a statistical classification framework was built. V and J gene assignment, in a later analysis, came from comparing TCR nucleotide sequences with IMGT/GENE-DB human TR gene sequences. The TCRdist pipeline was used in a later analysis to assign CDR3 sequences and most-parsimonious VDJ recombination scenarios. In a later analysis, each TCR beta chain was defined by its CDR3 amino acid sequence together with its V-gene family, and reads without a unique V-gene family were excluded. A later analysis removed over 500 highly shared, low-generation-probability nucleotide sequences to deal with suspected cross-contamination and a sequencing artifact. In a later analysis, a clonal expansion index for each public chain was calculated from normalized within-repertoire ranks of inferred template counts. A later analysis computed generation probabilities with a VDJ recombination model fitted to out-of-frame rearrangements, and checked the results against IGoR. A later analysis scored TCR-TCR, TCR-HLA and TCR-CMV co-occurrence with hypergeometric tests, applying a repertoire-size bias correction to TCR pairs. In a later analysis, false discovery rates were estimated by permuting HLA or CMV assignments 20 times. In a later analysis, co-occurring TCRs were grouped using DBSCAN, and TCRdist sequence similarity was added for clustering within HLA-allele-positive subsets. Repertoires with fewer than 30,000 or more than 120,000 public chains were left out of co-occurrence clustering, as were about 5 repertoires with anomalous nucleotide sharing. Sourced from immuneACCESS, this table was stored by TCRdb with only in-frame sequences that have V and J called. A share of the clones is absent; for the studies checked, an unresolved V gene accounts for under half, and the remainder has no known explanation. V and J calls and clone size are copied from that table; D and trimming were computed from the DNA. The sample includes 150,000 to 200,000 clones, with about four fifths observed a single time. The top ten clones comprise 1.5% to 2% of the sample.

The cohort comprised 666 healthy bone marrow donors. At the time of sampling, every cohort member was nominally healthy, though immune exposures that went unrecorded were likely present. The donor was CMV seronegative and was included in the group of several hundred seronegative cohort members. Every donor gave a peripheral blood sample, and the peripheral blood mononuclear cells from that sample were used for TCR beta sequencing. The Qiagen DNeasy Blood Extraction Kit was used to extract genomic DNA from the blood cell samples. Concerning this clone: Its antigen is unknown. Nothing much larger sits one base from this clone, and base qualities are not available.

The chain uses TRBV11-3 and TRBJ2-7; TRBD1 aligns with 7 central bases. Sequenced sample: PBMCs. The clonotype was recovered from a young man in good health and CMV-seronegative. The CDR3 reads as follows: CASSDRVSYEQYF. In nucleotides, the sequence is TGTGCCAGCAGCGACAGGGTTTCCTACGAGCAGTACTTC.